This entry lists 19 T cell receptor beta chains sequenced from one sample in a study of shared clonotypes between healthy human individuals. The table came from immunoSEQ multiplex PCR; TCRdb's copy has only in-frame clones and leaves some out. The sample lists about 320,000 clones; around 86% were seen once. The sequencing input was memory CD8+ T cells sorted from blood. Subset reported: CD45RO+ cells pooled with CCR7-negative TemRA cells. The source is a man younger than 30 in good health.

The chain carries TRBV5-1 and TRBJ2-3; D is tentatively TRBD1 or TRBD2 (6 bases each). Trimming removed 3 bases from V and 2 bases from J, with 22 bases in between. The CDR3 sequence is 18 residues long. Germline CDR1 reads SGHRS; CDR2 reads YFSETQ. CDR3 coding DNA: TGCGCCAGCAGCTGGCCACATCACATGGGGGGCTACACAGATACGCAGTATTTT. It translates to CASSWPHHMGGYTDTQYF.

To note about this clone: This same CDR3 is encoded by further DNA sequences in the sample. The gene calls are TRBV6-1 and TRBJ2-3; possible D gene TRBD1, 5 bases. Between the trimmed V and J ends, which lost 3 bases and 2 bases, there was a span of 24 bases. CDR3 length: 19 residues. The germline V gene has CDR1 MNHNS and CDR2 SASEGT. The CDR3 loop is CASSESNVWLMDNTDTQYF. The CDR3 nucleotides read TGTGCCAGCAGTGAGTCTAATGTATGGTTAATGGACAACACAGATACGCAGTATTTT.

The chain links TRBV5-6 to TRBJ1-1; D remains unclear. Between the trimmed V and J ends, which lost 0 bases and 0 bases, there was a span of 9 bases. CDR1 and CDR2 from the germline V gene are SGHDT and YYEEEE. CDR3 length: 15 amino acids. In nucleotides, the CDR3 is TGTGCCAGCAGCTTGGTTGACGCGATGAACACTGAAGCTTTCTTT. Protein sequence: CASSLVDAMNTEAFF. The whole variable domain, remainder taken from reference TRBV5-6 and TRBJ1-1, is DAGVTQSPTHLIKTRGQQVTLRCSPKSGHDTVSWYQQALGQGPQFIFQYYEEEERQRGNFPDRFSGHQFPNYSSELNVNALLLGDSALYLCASSLVDAMNTEAFFGQGTRLTVV.

This chain uses TRBV4-1 with TRBJ1-4; no definite D call. CDR3 size: 18 residues. V was pared by 1 base and J by 8 bases, with 23 bases between. Germline CDR1 is MGHRA and CDR2 is YSYEKL. The CDR3 sequence: CASSQVALPTANEEKLFF. The CDR3, as DNA: TGCGCCAGCAGCCAAGTGGCCCTTCCCACAGCTAATGAAGAAAAACTGTTTTTT.

The chain recombines TRBV5-5 with TRBJ2-1; possible D gene TRBD2, 5 bases. The CDR3 consists of 12 residues. Germline assignment: CDR1 SGHKS and CDR2 YYEKEE (reference sequence). Trimming pared 4 bases from V and 10 bases from J, leaving 12 bases between. This CDR3 is CASSGLIWEQFF. CDR3 coding DNA: TGTGCCAGCAGCGGACTTATTTGGGAGCAGTTCTTC. Full variable domain (missing parts from reference TRBV5-5 and TRBJ2-1): DAGVTQSPTHLIKTRGQQVTLRCSPISGHKSVSWYQQVLGQGPQFIFQYYEKEERGRGNFPDRFSARQFPNYSSELNVNALLLGDSALYLCASSGLIWEQFFGPGTRLTVL.

J is TRBJ2-7 and V is TRBV4-1, with 7 bases fitting TRBD1. The CDR3 totals 14 residues. V lost 6 bases, J lost 2 bases, and 7 bases stayed unmatched. Germline V gene sequence: CDR1 MGHRA, CDR2 YSYEKL. The CDR3 sequence is CASSPRDRAYEQYF. The CDR3 DNA reads as TGCGCCAGCAGTCCCCGGGACAGAGCCTACGAGCAGTACTTC.

The V and J genes are TRBV27 and TRBJ2-2; the D gene is possibly TRBD1 (6 bases). The CDR3 extends over 17 amino acids. Germline V CDR1 and CDR2: MNHEY, SMNVEV (reference sequence). V was pared by 4 bases and J by 4 bases, with 19 bases between. CDR3 in amino acids: CASSSALGTSRTGELFF. The DNA for the CDR3 is TGTGCCAGCAGTTCCGCTCTAGGGACAAGTCGCACCGGGGAGCTGTTTTTT.

The chain employs TRBV4-2 and TRBJ1-5; D possibly corresponds to TRBD1 (6 bases). Trimming pared 1 base from V and 4 bases from J, leaving 8 bases between. CDR1 is LGHNA and CDR2 is YNFKEQ in the germline V gene. The CDR3 is 14 residues long. Here the CDR3 DNA reads TGTGCCAGCAGCCAAGGGACAGCTAATCAGCCCCAGCATTTT. Its translation: CASSQGTANQPQHF.

This chain joins TRBV15 and TRBJ2-7, with a weak D call TRBD1 (6 bases). Germline V gene data show CDR1 as LNHNV and CDR2 as YYDKDF (reference sequence). This CDR3 contains 15 residues. V lost 6 bases to trimming and J lost 3 bases, with 18 bases between them. The CDR3 nucleotides are TGTGCCACCAGTGGCCTGGGACAAGGGGGCTACGAGCAGTACTTC. Its translation is CATSGLGQGGYEQYF. Supplemented by reference TRBV15 and TRBJ2-7, the full variable domain reads DAMVIQNPRYQVTQFGKPVTLSCSQTLNHNVMYWYQQKSSQAPKLLFHYYDKDFNNEADTPDNFQSRRPNTSFCFLDIRSPGLGDTAMYLCATSGLGQGGYEQYFGPGTRLTVT.

V is TRBV28 and J is TRBJ2-7, with D uncertain. The length of the CDR3 is 10 residues. V lost 3 bases and J 7 bases, leaving 4 bases between the germline ends. Per the germline V gene, CDR1 is MDHEN and CDR2 is SYDVKM. The CDR3 nucleotides are TGTGCCAGCAGTTTGAGGGAGCAGTACTTC. Amino acids: CASSLREQYF. Based on the CDR3 plus reference TRBV28 and TRBJ2-7, the full variable domain is DVKVTQSSRYLVKRTGEKVFLECVQDMDHENMFWYRQDPGLGLRLIYFSYDVKMKEKGDIPEGYSVSREKKERFSLILESASTNQTSMYLCASSLREQYFGPGTRLTVT.

The chain has TRBV7-2 and TRBJ2-3, with D tentatively TRBD1 (5 bases). Germline CDR1 SGHTA, CDR2 FQGNSA. The CDR3 contains 13 residues. V shed 5 bases and J shed 2 bases, with 8 bases lying between them. Here the CDR3 reads CASSPDNTDTQYF. The CDR3 DNA sequence: TGTGCCAGCAGCCCGGACAACACAGATACGCAGTATTTT.

Ten or more counts support this clone. The V and J genes are TRBV6-5 and TRBJ1-1, with D possibly matching TRBD1 (5 bases). V shed 2 bases and J shed 0 bases, with 10 bases lying between them. The CDR3 sequence is 15 residues long. The germline gives CDR1 MNHEY, CDR2 SVGAGI. The CDR3 DNA follows: TGTGCCAGCAGTTACGACAGCGGATTGAACACTGAAGCTTTCTTT. Protein sequence: CASSYDSGLNTEAFF.

The gene calls are TRBV10-1 and TRBJ1-2; D uncertain. The germline V and J ends were trimmed by 8 bases and 2 bases, with 12 bases remaining between them. The CDR3 sequence is 13 residues long. Germline assignment: CDR1 WNHNN and CDR2 SYGVQD (reference sequence). The CDR3 reads CASSPSLNYGYTF. CDR3 in DNA: TGCGCCAGCTCCCCAAGCTTAAACTATGGCTACACCTTC.

CDR3 nucleotides: TGTGCCTGGAGCGCGAAAAAGGGGTATAGCAATCAGCCCCAGCATTTT. Amino acid sequence: CAWSAKKGYSNQPQHF. The chain employs TRBV30 and TRBJ1-5, with a possible D match to TRBD1 (5 bases). The CDR3 runs 16 residues. CDR1 is GTSNPN and CDR2 is SVGIG in the germline V gene (reference sequence). The germline V and J ends were trimmed by 3 bases and 0 bases, with 15 bases remaining between them.

The chain uses TRBV19 and TRBJ1-2, with 9 bases identical to TRBD1. Losses at the gene ends were 5 bases for V and 0 bases for J; bases not matched to a gene: 10. CDR1 and CDR2 from the germline V gene are LNHDA and SQIVND (reference sequence). The CDR3 totals 17 residues. In DNA, the CDR3 is TGTGCCAGTAGTCACAGGGGGCCTCACCCCACTAACTATGGCTACACCTTC. Translated, it gives CASSHRGPHPTNYGYTF.

This sequence joins TRBV29-1 and TRBJ2-7, with D tentatively TRBD1 (6 bases). CDR1 is SQVTM, CDR2 ANQGSEA, per germline. CDR3 length: 16 amino acids. The CDR3 sequence: CSLRSGARSLLDEQYF. The CDR3 DNA is TGCAGTCTACGTTCAGGGGCCCGGAGTTTACTGGACGAGCAGTACTTC.

CDR3 DNA: TGTGCCAGCAGCTTTACCGAGAGGTACGAGCAGTACTTC. This sequence encodes CASSFTERYEQYF. This sequence joins TRBV7-2 and TRBJ2-7; no firm D call. V lost 3 bases to trimming and J lost 4 bases, with 10 bases between them. The CDR3 covers 13 residues. Germline-derived CDR1 and CDR2 are SGHTA and FQGNSA.

V gene TRBV9 combines with J gene TRBJ2-2; D call uncertain. The CDR3 runs to 15 residues. Trimming removed 4 bases from V and 1 base from J, with 11 bases in between. Per germline, CDR1 SGDLS and CDR2 YYNGEE. The CDR3 DNA reads TGTGCCAGCAGCTATCCTACAGTGAACACCGGGGAGCTGTTTTTT. Its translation: CASSYPTVNTGELFF.

V gene TRBV10-3 combines with J gene TRBJ1-5, with D tentatively TRBD1 (5 bases). Germline V gene data show CDR1 as ENHRY and CDR2 as SYGVKD. This CDR3 has 13 amino acids. V shed 3 bases and J shed 8 bases, with 11 bases lying between them. In DNA, the CDR3 is TGTGCCATCAGTGAAAAGGGACTGGAGCCCCAGCATTTT. The encoded protein is CAISEKGLEPQHF.